The 17 T cell receptor beta chains in this list originate from one sample, sequenced in a study of response to subunit inactivated influenza vaccine. TCRdb processed the RT-PCR reads anew with MiXCR; each CDR3 protein has one entry. The sample includes 600,000 to 850,000 distinct CDR3 sequences, 12% to 15% of them seen just once. Material: PBMCs from blood, obtained approximately 15 days before vaccination. The source of these receptors is a man aged 45-60 years who received an inactivated influenza vaccine.

The chain couples TRBV29-1 to TRBJ2-1, with 7 bases identical to TRBD1. The CDR3 is 14 amino acids. Trimming removed 4 bases from V and 4 bases from J; junction bases left unmatched: 7. In germline, CDR1 is SQVTM, CDR2 ANQGSEA. CDR3 loop: CSVGGTETYNEQFF. CDR3 nucleotide sequence: TGCAGCGTTGGGGGGACAGAGACTTACAATGAGCAGTTCTTC.

The rearrangement joins TRBV12-3 or TRBV12-4 to TRBJ2-2, with D possibly matching TRBD1 (6 bases). V was cut by 6 bases and J by 4 bases, with 18 bases left in between. The length of the CDR3 is 16 residues. The CDR3 sequence is CASRPDSVRSTGELFF. The CDR3 DNA reads TGTGCCAGCAGGCCGGACAGCGTAAGATCCACCGGGGAGCTGTTTTTT.

CDR3 amino acids: CASSPGSGGHQETQYF. DNA of the CDR3: TGTGCCAGCAGCCCTGGGAGCGGGGGCCACCAAGAGACCCAGTACTTC. The V call is TRBV5-5, the J call TRBJ2-5; 8 positions agree with TRBD2. Trimming took 4 bases from V and 0 from J; bases not matched to a gene: 8. The CDR3 is 16 amino acids. CDR1 and CDR2 (germline): SGHKS, YYEKEE (reference sequence).

The chain employs TRBV5-1 and TRBJ1-2, with D possibly matching TRBD1 (5 bases). V shed 5 bases and J shed 8 bases, with 19 bases lying between them. This CDR3 contains 14 residues. Germline-derived CDR1 and CDR2 are SGHRS and YFSETQ. Here the CDR3 DNA reads TGCGCCAGCAGTGCGGCCGGGACCTTAGAAGGCTACACCTTC. It translates to CASSAAGTLEGYTF.

In this sample, this clonotype turned up many times. The J gene is TRBJ1-1, the V gene TRBV10-3; tentatively, D is TRBD1 (6 bases). CDR1 and CDR2 (germline): ENHRY, SYGVKD. Trimming took off 6 bases at V and 5 bases at J, with 16 bases between the two ends. The CDR3 has 14 amino acids. For the CDR3, the DNA is TGTGCCATCAGGGGGGCGGACAGATCGACTGAAGCTTTCTTT. It encodes CAIRGADRSTEAFF.

This clonotype was observed a handful of times. The genes are TRBV5-1 and TRBJ1-3, with D possibly TRBD1 on 5 matching bases. V was cut by 0 bases and J by 2 bases, with 9 bases left in between. This CDR3 comprises 15 residues. The germline gives CDR1 SGHRS, CDR2 YFSETQ. The CDR3 nucleotides read TGCGCCAGCAGCTTGGCCGGGACGCCTGGAAACACCATATATTTT. Its translation: CASSLAGTPGNTIYF.

This chain joins TRBV12-3 or TRBV12-4 and TRBJ1-1; D not resolved. This CDR3 has 15 amino acids. The V end lost 0 bases, the J end lost 1 base, and 9 bases lay between the germline ends. Here the CDR3 DNA reads TGTGCCAGCAGTTTAGCCGCATACAGGAACACTGAAGCTTTCTTT. This sequence encodes CASSLAAYRNTEAFF.

This clonotype was seen only a few times. The chain carries TRBV19 and TRBJ1-5; D ambiguous. V lost 3 bases, J lost 7 bases, and 10 bases lay in between. The CDR3 sequence is 13 residues long. The germline CDR1 and CDR2 sequences are LNHDA and SQIVND (reference sequence). The CDR3 protein is CASSIGQRQPQHF. CDR3 bases: TGTGCCAGTAGTATCGGGCAGCGACAGCCCCAGCATTTT.

The chain employs TRBV4-2 and TRBJ2-2, with 8 bases that match TRBD1. V dropped 3 bases and J dropped 4; count of bases not matched to a gene: 4. The germline V gene encodes CDR1 LGHNA and CDR2 YNFKEQ. The CDR3 is made up of 15 amino acids. CDR3 region: CASSQNRGTTGELFF. CDR3 nucleotides: TGTGCCAGCAGCCAGAACAGGGGGACCACCGGGGAGCTGTTTTTT.

This chain uses TRBV4-2 with TRBJ2-4; D is unclear. This CDR3 contains 16 residues. Between the trimmed V and J ends, which lost 0 bases and 0 bases, there was a span of 9 bases. Germline-derived CDR1 and CDR2 are LGHNA and YNFKEQ. The DNA for the CDR3 is TGTGCCAGCAGCCAAGAACAGACCGTAGCCAAAAACATTCAGTACTTC. Amino acids: CASSQEQTVAKNIQYF.

The table lists this clonotype with a few counts. The chain combines TRBV4-2 with TRBJ2-5, with TRBD1 as a possible D gene (6 bases). Germline V gene sequence: CDR1 LGHNA, CDR2 YNFKEQ. The ends were cut back, 3 bases at V and 3 bases at J, with 14 bases in the middle. The CDR3 runs to 15 residues. CDR3 DNA sequence: TGTGCCAGCAGCCAGGATCTGGACAGAAAAGAGACCCAGTACTTC. This translates into CASSQDLDRKETQYF.

V usage is TRBV7-9 and J usage is TRBJ2-7, with D tentatively TRBD1 or TRBD2 (6 bases each). CDR3 size: 16 residues. From germline, CDR1 is SEHNR and CDR2 FQNEAQ (reference sequence). Deletions cut 1 base from V and 0 bases from J, with 13 bases between. CDR3 DNA sequence: TGTGCCAGCAGCTTAGTAACGGGGGCCCTCTCCTACGAGCAGTACTTC. Its protein is CASSLVTGALSYEQYF.

V and J are TRBV7-6 and TRBJ2-1; TRBD2 matches at 13 bases. The CDR3 covers 16 residues. V lost 4 bases to trimming and J lost 8 bases; unmatched junction nucleotides: 8. CDR1 is SGHVS and CDR2 is FNYEAQ in the germline V gene. The CDR3 bases are TGTGCCAGCAGCTCACAGACTAGCGGGAGGTCCGATGAGCAGTTCTTC. Protein sequence: CASSSQTSGRSDEQFF.

J is TRBJ2-2 and V is TRBV10-3; tentatively, D is TRBD2 (6 bases). The CDR3 contains 16 residues. V was cut by 0 bases and J by 4 bases, with 12 bases left in between. Germline V CDR1 and CDR2: ENHRY, SYGVKD. CDR3 DNA sequence: TGTGCCATCAGTGAGTCAACGGGAGCGGTCACCGGGGAGCTGTTTTTT. Protein product: CAISESTGAVTGELFF.

Ten or more counts support this clonotype. V gene TRBV28 combines with J gene TRBJ2-4; 10 bases match TRBD1. Trimming removed 1 base from V and 8 bases from J; junction bases left unmatched: 14. Germline-derived CDR1 and CDR2 are MDHEN and SYDVKM. The CDR3 covers 18 residues. In DNA form, the CDR3 reads TGTGCCAGCAGTTTATTTCAGATCCGGGACAGGGGATCTTACATTCAGTACTTC. The encoded protein is CASSLFQIRDRGSYIQYF.

The rearrangement uses TRBV7-9 and TRBJ2-7, with D unresolved. Germline CDR1 and CDR2: SEHNR and FQNEAQ (reference sequence). V shed 5 bases and J shed 6 bases, with 17 bases lying between them. CDR3 length: 14 amino acids. In nucleotides, the CDR3 is TGTGCCAGCAGCCTCCCGGCGAGGTCAGGCGAGCAGTACTTC. Its protein product is CASSLPARSGEQYF.

Ten or more counts support this clonotype. V and J are TRBV24-1 and TRBJ2-1; 8 bases are shared with TRBD1. V gave up 3 bases and J gave up 2 bases; unmatched junction bases: 2. The CDR3 has 15 amino acids. The germline gives CDR1 KGHDR, CDR2 SFDVKD. CDR3 DNA: TGTGCCACCAGTGATGGACAGGGCGCCTACAATGAGCAGTTCTTC. Protein product: CATSDGQGAYNEQFF.